This paragraph covers one TCR beta chain sequence. This record belongs to a study of blood T cell repertoires in COVID-19. Across the study: There were acute and convalescent COVID-19 samples, and they came from the United States, Italy and Spain.

CDR1 is MNHEY, CDR2 SMNVEV, per germline (reference sequence). V was clipped by 3 bases and J by 0 bases, with 9 bases between them. The CDR3 contains 14 residues. Profiled with immunoSEQ multiplex PCR; TCRdb holds only in-frame clones, not every one. The sample consists of fewer than 110,000 clones, 84% of them appearing once. This clonotype was obtained from a human donor in a cohort sampled during active COVID-19. The sample consisted of peripheral blood. The chain carries TRBV27 and TRBJ2-7; D is possibly TRBD2 (5 bases). The CDR3 is CASSLASYSYEQYF. The CDR3 DNA is TGTGCCAGCAGTTTGGCTAGCTACTCCTACGAGCAGTACTTC.